This T cell receptor beta chain originates from a study of blood T cells in healthy people across ages (dated by TCRdb to the mid-2010s). Concerning the study at large: In model experiments, template switching captured roughly one uniquely barcoded TCR beta cDNA molecule for every two T cells. The study analyzed two additional independent replicas of 1 million unique cDNA reads from the same blood draw for two donors, one aged 18 to 30 and one aged 80 or older. Using deep sequencing normalized with unique cDNA molecular identifiers, the study measured how TCR beta repertoire diversity changes with age. Four age groups were formed from the donors: young (average approximately 15 years), middle-aged (approximately 42), aged (62) and long-lived (around 82). To avoid experimental bias, donors of different ages were spread randomly across the sequencing lanes.

Turning to this clonotype: The antigen this receptor binds is unknown. No quality values exist for individual bases; no much larger clone is one base distant.

The library was built by means of 5' RACE. Reads for this sample came from an Illumina HiSeq 2500. A second roughly 6 to 12 cycle PCR used a sample-barcoded 5' primer and a J-beta primer mix. A template-switch 5' adaptor carrying 12 random nucleotides introduced a unique molecular identifier onto each TCR beta cDNA molecule. Each sample yielded at least 2.5 million CDR3-containing paired-end reads. The Mint cDNA synthesis kit, primed by a TRBC-specific oligonucleotide, was used to synthesize first-strand cDNA from all RNA. Following uracil-DNA glycosylase treatment, all cDNA underwent a first 18-cycle PCR with the universal primers M1SS and BC2_uni_R. The published analysis was carried out like this. Each sample was normalized by randomly selecting 1 million high-quality reads, each carrying a distinct molecular identifier. Instead of being binned into consensus sequences, reads with shared molecular identifiers were discarded. MiTCR, set to a Q25 quality threshold and the strictest error-elimination algorithm, was used for CDR3 identification, clonotype clustering and error correction. Lower-bound total TCR beta diversity was estimated with a nonparametric unseen species model using Euler transformation. TCRdb's own reprocessing of the public reads used fastp at Q25 and MiXCR and kept productive beta chains. Identical CDR3 proteins give one entry, which carries the most common genes and DNA. For this entry, the V and J calls and clone size follow TCRdb and not the study's own pipeline. This sample lists roughly 500,000 distinct CDR3 sequences; 27% were detected once. The ten biggest clones cover around 18% of the sample.

The donors were 40 or so Caucasian individuals from Russia, aged roughly 6 to 100 years, who were systemically healthy. Each donor gave ten milliliters of peripheral blood, collected into EDTA-treated Vacutainer tubes. Ficoll-Paque density-gradient centrifugation was used to isolate PBMCs, with at least 7 million per sample. Trizol reagent was used to extract total RNA from PBMCs, with at least 5 micrograms per sample. For every donor, an aliquot of PBMCs went through flow cytometry to measure the percentages of naive CD45RAhigh/CD27high T cells. Overall results and qualifications from the work: Because the CMV infection status of the donors was unknown, age-related changes in expanded clonotypes may potentially have been confounded. Total diversity estimates from one million sequenced T cells were considered lower bounds and underestimates. Conclusive comparison of naive and antigen-experienced compartments was prevented by the profiling of bulk unsorted PBMCs. Observed TCR beta diversity per million T cells fell roughly linearly with age, and a significant reduction was already apparent by age around 39. The long-lived group showed more naive CD4+ T cells, fewer expanded clones and increased TCR diversity than the aged group, suggesting age selection. A strong correlation was found between observed TCR beta diversity and the percentage of naive T cells measured by flow cytometry.

Sequencing was carried out using blood. The sequence was obtained from an older woman in good health.

This receptor has the CDR3 CASSLGQGRAETQYF. Read as DNA, the sequence is TGTGCCAGCAGCTTAGGACAGGGCCGCGCGGAGACCCAGTACTTC. The sequence is built from TRBV7-2 and TRBJ2-5, and 7 junction bases match TRBD1. Unmatched junction bases come to 7, with V trimmed by 1 base and J by 5 bases. Inclusive of the bounding cysteine and phenylalanine, the CDR3 is 15 residues long. Kept here is only the CDR3 DNA, which spans 45 bases and is read in frame from base 1. Looking up the germline V gene yields CDR1 SGHTA and CDR2 FQGNSA.